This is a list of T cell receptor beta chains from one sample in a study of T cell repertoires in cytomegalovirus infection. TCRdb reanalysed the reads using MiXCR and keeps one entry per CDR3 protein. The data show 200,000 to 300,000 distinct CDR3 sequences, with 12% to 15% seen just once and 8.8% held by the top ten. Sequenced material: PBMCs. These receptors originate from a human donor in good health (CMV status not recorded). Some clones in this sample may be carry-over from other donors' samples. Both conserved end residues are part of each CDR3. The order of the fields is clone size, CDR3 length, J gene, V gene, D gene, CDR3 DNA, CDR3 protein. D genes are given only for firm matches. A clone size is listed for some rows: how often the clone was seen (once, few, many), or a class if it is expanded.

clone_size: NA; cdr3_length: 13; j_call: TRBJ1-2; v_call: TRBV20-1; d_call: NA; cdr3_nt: TGCAGTGCTCGACCGGGACCGGGGTATGGCTACACCTTC; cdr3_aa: CSARPGPGYGYTF
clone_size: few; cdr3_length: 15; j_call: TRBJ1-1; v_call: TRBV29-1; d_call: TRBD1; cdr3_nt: TGCAGCGTCCTACCGGGACAGGGCATGAACACTGAAGCTTTCTTT; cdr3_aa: CSVLPGQGMNTEAFF
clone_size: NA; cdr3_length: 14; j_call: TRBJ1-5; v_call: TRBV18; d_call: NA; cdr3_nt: TGTGCCAGCTCACCTGACTATAGCAATCAGCCCCAGCATTTT; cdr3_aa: CASSPDYSNQPQHF
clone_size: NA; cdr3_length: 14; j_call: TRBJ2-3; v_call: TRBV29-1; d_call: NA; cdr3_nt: TGCAGCGTTGAAAAACAGGGTGAGACAGATACGCAGTATTTT; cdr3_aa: CSVEKQGETDTQYF
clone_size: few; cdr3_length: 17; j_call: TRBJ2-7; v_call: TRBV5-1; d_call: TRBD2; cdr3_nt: TGCGCCAGCAGCTTCGGCAGCGGGGGGGGACCTACCTACGAGCAGTACTTC; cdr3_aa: CASSFGSGGGPTYEQYF
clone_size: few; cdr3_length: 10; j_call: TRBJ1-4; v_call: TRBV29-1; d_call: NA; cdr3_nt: TGCAGCGTCCGTAATGAAAAACTGTTTTTT; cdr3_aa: CSVRNEKLFF
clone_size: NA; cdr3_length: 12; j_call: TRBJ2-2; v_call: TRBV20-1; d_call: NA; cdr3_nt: TGCAGTGCTAGAGGAGGAACCGGGGAGCTGTTTTTT; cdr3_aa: CSARGGTGELFF
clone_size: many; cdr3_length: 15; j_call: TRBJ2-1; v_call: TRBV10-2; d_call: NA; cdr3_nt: TGCGCCAGCAGTGGGGGGGCGGTTGAGTACAATGAGCAGTTCTTC; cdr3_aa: CASSGGAVEYNEQFF
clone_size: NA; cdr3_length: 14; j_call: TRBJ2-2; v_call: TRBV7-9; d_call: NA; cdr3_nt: TGTGCCAGCAGCTTAGTGGAGAGAACCGGGGAGCTGTTTTTT; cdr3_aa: CASSLVERTGELFF
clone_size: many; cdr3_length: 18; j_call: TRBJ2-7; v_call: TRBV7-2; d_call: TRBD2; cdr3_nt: TGTGCCAGCAGCTTAGCGCCGTCGACTAGCGGGGGCTCCTACGAGCAGTACTTC; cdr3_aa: CASSLAPSTSGGSYEQYF
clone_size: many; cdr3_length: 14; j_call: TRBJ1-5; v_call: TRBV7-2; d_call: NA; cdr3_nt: TGTGCCAGCAGCTTACAATACACGGGTCAGCCCCAGCATTTT; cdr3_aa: CASSLQYTGQPQHF
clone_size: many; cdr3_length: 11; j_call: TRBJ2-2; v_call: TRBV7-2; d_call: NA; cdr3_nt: TGTGCCAGCAGCTTAGTGGGGGAGCTGTTTTTT; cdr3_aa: CASSLVGELFF
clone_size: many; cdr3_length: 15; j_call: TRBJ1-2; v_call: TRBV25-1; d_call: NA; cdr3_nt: TGTGCCAGCAGTGAATATCACCAGGAAGAGAATGGCTACACCTTC; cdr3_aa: CASSEYHQEENGYTF
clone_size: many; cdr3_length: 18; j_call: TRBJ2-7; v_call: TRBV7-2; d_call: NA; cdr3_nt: TGTGCCAGCAGCGCCCAGCCGACTATACGGCTCCAATCCTACGAGCAGTACTTC; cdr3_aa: CASSAQPTIRLQSYEQYF
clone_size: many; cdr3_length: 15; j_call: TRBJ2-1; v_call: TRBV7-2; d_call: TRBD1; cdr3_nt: TGTGCCAGCAGCTTTCTGGGACAGCACTACAATGAGCAGTTCTTC; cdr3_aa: CASSFLGQHYNEQFF
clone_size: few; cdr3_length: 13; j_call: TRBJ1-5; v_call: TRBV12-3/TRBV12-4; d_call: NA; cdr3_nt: TGTGCCAGCCAAGGACAGTCCAATCAGCCCCAGCATTTT; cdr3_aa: CASQGQSNQPQHF
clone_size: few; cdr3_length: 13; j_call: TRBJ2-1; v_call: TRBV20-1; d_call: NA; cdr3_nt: TGCAGTGCGCCGGGACTTTCCTACAATGAGCAGTTCTTC; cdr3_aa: CSAPGLSYNEQFF
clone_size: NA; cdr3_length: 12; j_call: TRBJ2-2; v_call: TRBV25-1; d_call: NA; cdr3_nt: TGTGCCAACAGTACCGCCACCGGGGAGCTGTTTTTT; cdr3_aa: CANSTATGELFF
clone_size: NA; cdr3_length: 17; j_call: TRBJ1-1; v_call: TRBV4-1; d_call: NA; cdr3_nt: TGCGCCAGCAGCCACTCTCCGGCGGATAACAGGGTACCTGAAGCTTTCTTT; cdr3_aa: CASSHSPADNRVPEAFF
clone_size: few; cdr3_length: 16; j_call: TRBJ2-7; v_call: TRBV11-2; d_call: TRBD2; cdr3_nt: TGTGCCAGCTCCAAAATCAGGGCGGGGGGGCCCTACGAGCAGTACTTC; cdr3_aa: CASSKIRAGGPYEQYF
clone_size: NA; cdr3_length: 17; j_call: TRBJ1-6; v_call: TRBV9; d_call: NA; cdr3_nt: TGTGCCAGCAGCGTCAGAGGGTCCCGGGACCGCGGTTCACCCCTCCACTTT; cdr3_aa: CASSVRGSRDRGSPLHF
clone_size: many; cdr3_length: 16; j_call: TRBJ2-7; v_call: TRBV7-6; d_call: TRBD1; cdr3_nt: TGTGCCAGCAGTCCTCCGCCGGGACAGGGGCCCTACGAGCAGTACTTC; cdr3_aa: CASSPPPGQGPYEQYF
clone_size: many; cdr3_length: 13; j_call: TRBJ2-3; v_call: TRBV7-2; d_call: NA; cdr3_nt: TGTGCCAGCAGCTTAGTTGGGAGGGATACGCAGTATTTT; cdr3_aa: CASSLVGRDTQYF
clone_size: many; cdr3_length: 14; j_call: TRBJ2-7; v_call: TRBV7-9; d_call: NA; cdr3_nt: TGTGCCAGCAGCTTAGGGGCCATCTCCTACGAGCAGTACTTC; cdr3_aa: CASSLGAISYEQYF
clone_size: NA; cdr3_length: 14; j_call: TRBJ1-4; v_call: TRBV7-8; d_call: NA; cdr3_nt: TGTGCCAGCAGCTTACTCAGGGGAGATGAAAAACTGTTTTTT; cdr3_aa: CASSLLRGDEKLFF
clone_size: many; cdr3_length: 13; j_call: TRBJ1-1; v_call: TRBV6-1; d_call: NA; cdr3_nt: TGTGCCATAAAGGACACCATGAACACTGAAGCTTTCTTT; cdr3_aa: CAIKDTMNTEAFF
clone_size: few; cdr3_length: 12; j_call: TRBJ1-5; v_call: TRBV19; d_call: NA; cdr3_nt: TGTGCCGCCGGCTCAGGCGCTCAGCCCCAGCATTTT; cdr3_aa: CAAGSGAQPQHF
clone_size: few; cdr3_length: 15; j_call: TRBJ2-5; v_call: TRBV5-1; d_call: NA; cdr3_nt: TGCGCCAGCAGTAGTGCTGGGACCCCACAAGAGACCCAGTACTTC; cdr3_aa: CASSSAGTPQETQYF
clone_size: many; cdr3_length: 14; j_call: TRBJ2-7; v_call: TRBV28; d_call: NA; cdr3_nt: TGTGCCAGCAGTTTATACGGCTCCCCCTACGAGCAGTACTTC; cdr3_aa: CASSLYGSPYEQYF
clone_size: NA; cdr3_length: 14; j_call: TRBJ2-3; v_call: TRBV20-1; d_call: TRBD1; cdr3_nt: TGCAGTGCTAGAGAGACAGGGGTTGGGGATACGCAGTATTTT; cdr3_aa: CSARETGVGDTQYF
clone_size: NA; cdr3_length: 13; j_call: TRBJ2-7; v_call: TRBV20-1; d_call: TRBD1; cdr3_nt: TGCAGTGCCTCAGACAGGGGGCCTTACGAGCAGTACTTC; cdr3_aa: CSASDRGPYEQYF
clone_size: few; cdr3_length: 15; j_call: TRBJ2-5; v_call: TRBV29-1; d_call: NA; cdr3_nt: TGCAGCGTTGAAGACTGGACAGCCGGGTTGGAGACCCAGTACTTC; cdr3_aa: CSVEDWTAGLETQYF
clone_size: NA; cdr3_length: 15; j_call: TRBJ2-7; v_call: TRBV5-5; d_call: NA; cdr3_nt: TGTGCCAGCAGCCGCCTGCCGGGGGCCACCTACGAGCAGTACTTC; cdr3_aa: CASSRLPGATYEQYF
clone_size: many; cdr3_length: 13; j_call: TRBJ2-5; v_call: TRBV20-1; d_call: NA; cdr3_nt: TGCAGTGCCAGAGGGACGATAGAAGAGACCCAGTACTTC; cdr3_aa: CSARGTIEETQYF
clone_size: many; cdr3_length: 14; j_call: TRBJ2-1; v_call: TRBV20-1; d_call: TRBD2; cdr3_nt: TGCAGTGCATCCGGGACTAGCGGGAGCGATGAGCAGTTCTTC; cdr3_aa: CSASGTSGSDEQFF
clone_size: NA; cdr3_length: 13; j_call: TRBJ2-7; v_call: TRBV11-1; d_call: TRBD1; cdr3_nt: TGTGCCAGCAGCCGGGACAGGGGGTTCGAGCAGTACTTC; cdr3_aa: CASSRDRGFEQYF
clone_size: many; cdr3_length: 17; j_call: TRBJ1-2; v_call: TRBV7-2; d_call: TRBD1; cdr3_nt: TGTGCCAGCAGCTATATGCCCCGGACAGGGGACGGCTATGGCTACACCTTC; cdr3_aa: CASSYMPRTGDGYGYTF
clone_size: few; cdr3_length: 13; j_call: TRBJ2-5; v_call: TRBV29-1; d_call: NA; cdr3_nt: TGCAGCGTTGCCCTAAAGCGGCAAGAGACCCAGTACTTC; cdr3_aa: CSVALKRQETQYF
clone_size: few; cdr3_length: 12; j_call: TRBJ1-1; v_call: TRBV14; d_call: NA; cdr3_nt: TGTGCCAGCAGCCAAGGGGTTACTGAAGCTTTCTTT; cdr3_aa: CASSQGVTEAFF
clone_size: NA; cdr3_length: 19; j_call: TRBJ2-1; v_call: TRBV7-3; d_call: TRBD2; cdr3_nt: TGTGCCAGCAGCTTAATCCCGCGGGGGGGCGGCGGAAGAGACAATGAGCAGTTCTTC; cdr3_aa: CASSLIPRGGGGRDNEQFF
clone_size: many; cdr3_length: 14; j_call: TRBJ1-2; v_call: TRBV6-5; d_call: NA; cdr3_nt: TGTGCCAGCAGTTATGAGTTGCGCCTCTATGGCTACACCTTC; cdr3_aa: CASSYELRLYGYTF
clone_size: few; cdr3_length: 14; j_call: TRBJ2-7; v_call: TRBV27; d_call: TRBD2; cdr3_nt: TGTGCCAGCAATATAGCGGGAGCTTACCACGAGCAGTACTTC; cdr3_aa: CASNIAGAYHEQYF
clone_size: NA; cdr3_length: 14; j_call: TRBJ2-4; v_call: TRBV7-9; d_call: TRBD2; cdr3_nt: TGTGCCAGCAGTTACCTAGCGGACAAAAACATTCAGTACTTC; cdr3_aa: CASSYLADKNIQYF
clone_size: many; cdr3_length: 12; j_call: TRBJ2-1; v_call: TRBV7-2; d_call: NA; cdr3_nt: TGTGCCAGCAGCTTAGATGCTGGGGGGCAGTTCTTC; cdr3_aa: CASSLDAGGQFF
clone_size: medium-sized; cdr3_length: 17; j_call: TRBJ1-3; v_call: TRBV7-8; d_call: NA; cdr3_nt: TGTGCCAGCAGCTGGCAGACGGACTCTTACTCTGGAAACACCATATATTTT; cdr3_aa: CASSWQTDSYSGNTIYF
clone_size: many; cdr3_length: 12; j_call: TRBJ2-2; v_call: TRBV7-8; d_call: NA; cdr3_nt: TGTGCCAGCAACCGGGGTGGGGCGGAGCTGTTTTTT; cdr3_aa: CASNRGGAELFF
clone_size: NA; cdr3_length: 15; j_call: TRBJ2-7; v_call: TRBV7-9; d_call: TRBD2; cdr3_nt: TGTGCCAGCAGCTTACGGGGGGACTCCCTATACGAGCAGTACTTC; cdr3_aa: CASSLRGDSLYEQYF
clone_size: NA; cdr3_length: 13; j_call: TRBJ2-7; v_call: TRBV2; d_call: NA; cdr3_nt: TGTGCCAGCAGTGGAGAGTCAGGCTACGAGCAGTACTTC; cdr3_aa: CASSGESGYEQYF
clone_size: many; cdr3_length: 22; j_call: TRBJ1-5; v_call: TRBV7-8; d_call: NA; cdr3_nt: TGTGCCAGCAGCTTGGGGGACTCGTACAGGGTGGGAAGCCTGTATAGCAATCAGCCCCAGCATTTT; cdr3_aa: CASSLGDSYRVGSLYSNQPQHF
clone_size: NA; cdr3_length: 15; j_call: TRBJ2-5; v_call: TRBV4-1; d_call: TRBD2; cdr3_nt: TGCGCCAGCAGCCTTGTCTCCGGGACTAGCGAGACCCAGTACTTC; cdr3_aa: CASSLVSGTSETQYF
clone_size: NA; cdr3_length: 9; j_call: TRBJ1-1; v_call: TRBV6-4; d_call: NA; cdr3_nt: TGTGCCAACTCGACTGAAGCTTTCTTT; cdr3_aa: CANSTEAFF